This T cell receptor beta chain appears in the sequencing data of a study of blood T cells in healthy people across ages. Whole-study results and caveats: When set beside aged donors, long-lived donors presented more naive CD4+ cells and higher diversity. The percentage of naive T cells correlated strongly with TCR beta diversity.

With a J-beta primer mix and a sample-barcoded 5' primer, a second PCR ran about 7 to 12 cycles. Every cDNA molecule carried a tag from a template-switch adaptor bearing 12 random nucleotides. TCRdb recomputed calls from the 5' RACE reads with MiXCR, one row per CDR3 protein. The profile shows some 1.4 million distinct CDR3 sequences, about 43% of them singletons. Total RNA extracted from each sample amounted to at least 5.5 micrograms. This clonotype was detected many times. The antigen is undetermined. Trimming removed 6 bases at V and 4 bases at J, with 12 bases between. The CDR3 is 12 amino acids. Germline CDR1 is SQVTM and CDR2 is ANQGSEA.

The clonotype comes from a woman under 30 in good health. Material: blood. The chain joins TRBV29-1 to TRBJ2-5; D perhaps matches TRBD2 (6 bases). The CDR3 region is CSVEQGGETQYF. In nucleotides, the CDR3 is TGCAGCGTGGAGCAGGGAGGAGAGACCCAGTACTTC.